This section outlines one T cell receptor (beta chain) sequence together with its context. Its antigen target is currently unknown. CDR1 MDHEN and CDR2 SYDVKM were looked up in the germline V gene. Inclusive of the bounding cysteine and phenylalanine, the CDR3 is 14 residues long. The DNA is unrecorded. The record originates from a study of T cells expressing NK-cell markers (dated by TCRdb to 2020 to 2022). Background for the entire study: TCR beta-chain repertoires were profiled in sorted CD3+CD56+NKG2C+, CD3+CD56+NKG2C- and CD3+CD56-NKG2C+ T-cell subsets from roughly eight donors. Among the eight sequenced donors, only one was HCMV-seronegative, while the other seven were HCMV-seropositive. The eight sequenced donors were randomly selected healthy volunteers, three men and five women. Libraries were sequenced as 2 x 150 bp reads on Illumina HiSeq 2000/2500, MiSeq or NextSeq.

On the study overall, not on this receptor specifically: Whether the expanded NKG2C-expressing T cell clones were specific for HCMV antigens remained unclear. Those dominant clonotypes were again the most abundant among CD3+CD56-NKG2C+ cells in several donors, at roughly 28.3-60.1%. In a handful of donors, the dominant CD3+CD56+NKG2C+ clonotypes were among the top 10 CD8+ clonotypes and accounted for about 1.0-7.5% of CD8+ T cells.

HCMV-specific IgG was detected in serum with a commercial ELISA kit to determine HCMV serostatus. Ficoll density gradient centrifugation was used to isolate peripheral blood mononuclear cells from blood. The instrument was an Illumina HiSeq 2000. TCR beta cDNA libraries were prepared using 5'RACE template switching, which introduced a universal primer site and unique molecular identifiers. Priming for cDNA synthesis came from the TCR beta constant segment, and two successive PCR amplification steps followed. Per the authors' processing: MIGEC handled demultiplexing of the reads and grouping by UMI, while MiTCR was used to assemble and quantify clonotypes. Only TCR cDNA sequences supported by at least two reads were kept to exclude erroneous sequences. The tcR package was used for downstream repertoire analysis, with clonotypes matched between fractions based on CDR3 nucleotide sequence plus V segment. VDJmatch was used to annotate antigen specificity against VDJdb, with one amino acid substitution allowed in CDR3. Reads reprocessed by TCRdb are summarized as one entry per CDR3 protein sequence, and DNA is absent. In this record, the V and J calls reflect TCRdb's handling and not the investigators' own analysis. This sample's table carries 500,000 or so distinct CDR3 sequences. Roughly 3.4% of the sample rests with the top ten.

The TCR was taken from a man between 18 and 29 years old in good health. Donor details come from another sample of the same person, matched by shared clones. Sequencing was performed on blood T cells: a sorted CD56 or NKG2C T cell subset, CD4+ or CD8+ T cells, or bulk PBMC T cells (not recorded which). The sequence links TRBV28 to TRBJ2-2; the TRBD1 assignment by TCRdb is unverifiable without DNA. The CDR3 region has the sequence CASTRQVLAGELFF.